This TCR beta chain was captured by sequencing in a study of blood T cell repertoires in COVID-19. For the study at large: Acute and convalescent COVID-19 samples came from the United States, Italy and Spain. The cDNA or gDNA used as material had been derived from T cells, B-cell-depleted T cells, or PBMCs.

Authors' data handling: For nucleated cells, counts were estimated from reference gene primer amplification. Some clones are missing from TCRdb's copy, which holds only in-frame ones; the method was immunoSEQ multiplex PCR. V and J calls and clone size are those listed in that table; D and trimming were worked out from the DNA. The data show some 70,000 clones, 70% to 90% seen once. The TCR sequence derives from a woman aged 55-70 years with acute or convalescent COVID-19. Material for sequencing was peripheral blood.

CDR3 sequence: CASSSLAGVTGELFF. The DNA of the CDR3 is TGTGCCAGCAGTTCACTAGCGGGAGTTACGGGGGAGCTGTTTTTT. This chain connects TRBV27 to TRBJ2-2; TRBD2 aligns across 11 bases. The CDR3 covers 15 residues. CDR1 MNHEY and CDR2 SMNVEV come from the germline V gene (reference sequence). V was pared by 4 bases and J by 8 bases, with 6 bases of the junction left unmatched.